One sample yielded the 29 T cell receptor beta chains listed below, sequenced in a study of regulatory T cells in long-lasting Graves disease. Time point here: persistent/refractory GD, antithyroid drugs over 5 years with positive TRAb. PBMCs were the source of the RNA used for TCR sequencing. Construction of the TCR beta libraries employed iRepertoire HTBI primers in conjunction with Arm-PCR of CDR3 regions. TCRdb processed the multiplex PCR reads anew with MiXCR; each CDR3 protein has one entry. This table has about 460,000 distinct CDR3 sequences, about 20% appearing once. The input for sequencing was peripheral blood mononuclear cells (PBMCs), taken when the disease was refractory, from a patient treated with antithyroid drugs. These receptors came from a female donor with Graves disease.

This clonotype was detected ten times or more. The gene calls are TRBV6-1 and TRBJ1-1, with D perhaps TRBD1 (5 bases). V was trimmed by 3 bases and J by 10 bases, leaving 12 bases between them. The V gene's germline CDR1 is MNHNS and CDR2 SASEGT. The CDR3 extends over 12 amino acids. The CDR3 sequence is CASSELSGTAFF. CDR3 bases: TGTGCCAGCAGTGAGCTGTCGGGGACAGCTTTCTTT.

This clonotype has at least ten counts. This chain connects TRBV12-3 or TRBV12-4 to TRBJ1-1; D might be TRBD1 (5 bases). The germline V and J ends were trimmed by 8 bases and 1 base, with 14 bases remaining between them. The CDR3 loop spans 14 amino acids. The CDR3 nucleotides are TGTGCCAGCCTCGAGGGGATGGAGAACACTGAAGCTTTCTTT. It codes for CASLEGMENTEAFF.

This clonotype came up many times. The chain links TRBV7-2 to TRBJ1-2; D not certain. Trimming removed 1 base at V and 5 bases at J, with 5 bases between. The CDR3 runs 12 residues. Germline CDR1 and CDR2: SGHTA and FQGNSA. The CDR3 DNA follows: TGTGCCAGCAGCTTAGAGTCGTATGGCTACACCTTC. Translating it yields CASSLESYGYTF.

This clonotype was recorded many times. The rearrangement uses TRBV9 and TRBJ2-5; D uncertain. Deletions cut 4 bases from V and 1 base from J, with 11 bases between. The CDR3 totals 14 residues. Germline values: CDR1 SGDLS, CDR2 YYNGEE. The CDR3 sequence: CASSLDVGQETQYF. CDR3 sequence (DNA): TGTGCCAGCAGCCTCGACGTGGGCCAAGAGACCCAGTACTTC. The full variable domain, with the rest looked up from reference TRBV9 and TRBJ2-5, is DSGVTQTPKHLITATGQRVTLRCSPRSGDLSVYWYQQSLDQGLQFLIQYYNGEERAKGNILERFSAQQFPDLHSELNLSSLELGDSALYFCASSLDVGQETQYFGPGTRLLVL.

J is TRBJ1-1 and V is TRBV5-1, with D possibly matching TRBD1 (6 bases). The length of the CDR3 is 16 residues. Looked up from germline, CDR1 is SGHRS and CDR2 is YFSETQ. The V gene lost 3 bases and the J gene lost 1 base, with 16 bases spanning the gap. The CDR3 loop reads CASSSLYRTENTEAFF. The CDR3, as DNA: TGCGCCAGCAGCTCTCTATACCGGACAGAGAACACTGAAGCTTTCTTT. Drawing the rest from reference TRBV5-1 and TRBJ1-1, the complete variable domain is KAGVTQTPRYLIKTRGQQVTLSCSPISGHRSVSWYQQTPGQGLQFLFEYFSETQRNKGNFPGRFSGRQFSNSRSEMNVSTLELGDSALYLCASSSLYRTENTEAFFGQGTRLTVV.

This clonotype came up a few times. This may be a read error, as it is one base from a much larger clone. This chain uses TRBV9 with TRBJ1-6; no clear D. The CDR3 loop spans 15 amino acids. From germline, CDR1 is SGDLS and CDR2 YYNGEE. The CDR3, as DNA: TGTGCCAGCGGCGTAAGCGCCGCGAGCGATTCACCCCTCCACTTT. It encodes CASGVSAASDSPLHF.

This clonotype was picked up a small number of times. The chain links TRBV7-9 to TRBJ1-4, with 8 nucleotides matching TRBD1. The CDR3 loop spans 15 amino acids. J lost 3 bases, V lost 5 bases, and 5 bases had no gene match. Per the germline V gene, CDR1 is SEHNR and CDR2 is FQNEAQ (reference sequence). CDR3 loop: CASSTKGQANEKLFF. The CDR3 DNA reads TGTGCCAGCAGCACAAAGGGACAGGCTAATGAAAAACTGTTTTTT.

In its sample, this clonotype was seen a few times. The chain carries TRBV5-1 and TRBJ1-1; D is possibly TRBD1 (6 bases). This CDR3 contains 15 residues. Germline V gives CDR1 SGHRS, CDR2 YFSETQ. Trimming removed 4 bases at V and 5 bases at J, with 18 bases between. The CDR3: CASSTTVGTGTEAFF. CDR3 sequence (DNA): TGCGCCAGCAGCACGACGGTGGGTACAGGGACTGAAGCTTTCTTT.

The CDR3 bases are TGTGCCAGCAGTTATTGGGGGGGAGGACAGCCCCAGCATTTT. Translated, it gives CASSYWGGGQPQHF. The chain employs TRBV6-5 and TRBJ1-5; D is perhaps TRBD1 (5 bases). CDR1 and CDR2 from the germline V gene are MNHEY and SVGAGI. With 3 bases removed from V and 7 bases from J, the gap between germline ends came to 13 bases. The CDR3 runs to 14 residues.

Ten or more counts support this clonotype. The genes are TRBV12-3 or TRBV12-4 and TRBJ2-7, with D hard to call. There are 13 residues in the CDR3. The ends were cut back, 6 bases at V and 6 bases at J, with 15 bases in the middle. CDR3: CASSPDATLEQYF. The CDR3 DNA sequence: TGTGCCAGCAGCCCAGATGCGACGCTCGAGCAGTACTTC.

Comment on this clonotype: This may come from a read error, since a much larger clone is one base off. The chain carries TRBV6-1 and TRBJ2-3, with 9 bases matching TRBD2. The CDR3 runs 16 residues. Germline CDR1 is MNHNS and CDR2 is SASEGT. For the CDR3, the DNA is TGTGCCAGCCCTACAAAGACTAGCGGCCCCACAGGTACGCAGTATTTT. Residues: CASPTKTSGPTGTQYF.

This clonotype was found many times. The chain uses TRBV6-2 or TRBV6-3 and TRBJ1-5; unclear D gene. The germline V gene has CDR1 MNHEY and CDR2 SVGEGT. V was pared by 5 bases and J by 4 bases, with 18 bases between. The CDR3 is 16 amino acids. CDR3 sequence reads: CASSEFVGVGNQPQHF. The CDR3 nucleotides are TGTGCCAGCAGTGAATTTGTCGGGGTGGGGAATCAGCCCCAGCATTTT.

This clonotype has a count of ten or more. The CDR3 loop is CASSFNDRGGGYTF. Written as DNA, the CDR3 is TGTGCCAGCAGTTTCAACGACAGGGGGGGAGGCTACACCTTC. The chain couples TRBV28 to TRBJ1-2, with 9 nucleotides matching TRBD1. The CDR3 loop spans 14 amino acids. Per germline, CDR1 MDHEN and CDR2 SYDVKM. Trimming removed 3 bases from V and 8 bases from J; junction bases left unmatched: 7.

This clonotype was seen many times. The chain links TRBV6-1 to TRBJ2-5; D is ambiguous. The CDR3 length is 14 residues. V shed 6 bases and J shed 5 bases, with 16 bases lying between them. Germline V gives CDR1 MNHNS, CDR2 SASEGT. CDR3 nucleotides: TGTGCCAGCAGCCCTATAGGATATGGGGAGACCCAGTACTTC. Its protein product is CASSPIGYGETQYF.

There are a few counts of this clonotype. The chain combines TRBV5-4 with TRBJ2-7; perhaps TRBD1 as D (5 bases). Germline V lookup: CDR1 SGHNT, CDR2 YYREEE (reference sequence). The CDR3 spans 15 residues. V lost 0 bases, J lost 0 bases, and 10 bases lay in between. The CDR3 protein is CASSLEDQGSYEQYF. Here the CDR3 DNA reads TGTGCCAGCAGCTTGGAGGATCAGGGCTCCTACGAGCAGTACTTC.

The rearrangement uses TRBV6-2 or TRBV6-3 and TRBJ1-5, with D perhaps TRBD1 (5 bases). CDR3 length equals 14 residues. Germline loops: CDR1 MNHEY, CDR2 SVGEGT. V lost 3 bases and J 1 base, leaving 7 bases between the germline ends. The CDR3, as DNA: TGTGCCAGCAGTTATTGGACAAGCAATCAGCCCCAGCATTTT. This encodes CASSYWTSNQPQHF.

This clonotype was counted between two and nine times. The rearrangement links TRBV28 to TRBJ2-5; D may be TRBD2 (6 bases). This CDR3 has 14 residues. Per germline, CDR1 MDHEN and CDR2 SYDVKM. The ends were cut back, 6 bases at V and 2 bases at J, with 13 bases in the middle. The CDR3 DNA sequence: TGTGCCAGCAGCCCCCGACGGGAGCAAGAGACCCAGTACTTC. It codes for CASSPRREQETQYF.

This clonotype has only one observation. The rearrangement uses TRBV12-3 or TRBV12-4 and TRBJ1-2; D may be TRBD1 (6 bases). The V and J ends lost 4 bases and 7 bases respectively, with 19 bases between them. The CDR3 consists of 15 residues. CDR3 loop: CASSSPGHQRGGYTF. CDR3 nucleotide sequence: TGTGCCAGCAGTTCTCCGGGACACCAGAGGGGTGGCTACACCTTC.

This clonotype was detected many times. The rearrangement joins TRBV7-2 to TRBJ2-7; the match to TRBD1 covers 7 bases. The V gene's germline CDR1 is SGHTA and CDR2 FQGNSA. The CDR3 runs to 15 residues. V was pared by 5 bases and J by 3 bases, with 10 bases of the junction left unmatched. CDR3 amino acids: CASSTRTGEGYEQYF. As DNA, the CDR3 is TGTGCCAGCAGCACCAGGACAGGCGAAGGCTACGAGCAGTACTTC.

The chain combines TRBV5-6 with TRBJ2-7, with D perhaps TRBD1 (6 bases). V was pared by 4 bases and J by 4 bases, with 21 bases between. Germline CDR1 is SGHDT and CDR2 is YYEEEE. The CDR3 length is 16 residues. The CDR3 loop reads CASSLGQTESIYEQYF. The DNA for the CDR3 is TGTGCCAGCAGCCTTGGACAGACAGAATCTATTTACGAGCAGTACTTC.

Many counts were recorded for this clonotype. V and J are TRBV28 and TRBJ1-2; D is undetermined. This CDR3 is built from 14 residues. Deletions cut 8 bases from V and 3 bases from J, with 16 bases between. CDR1 MDHEN and CDR2 SYDVKM come from the germline V gene. CDR3 amino acids: CASSSSGRDYGYTF. CDR3 DNA sequence: TGTGCCAGCTCCTCAAGTGGGCGCGACTATGGCTACACCTTC.

This chain uses TRBV18 with TRBJ1-2; 9 positions match TRBD1. Germline V gene sequence: CDR1 KGHSH, CDR2 LQKENI. The CDR3 contains 15 residues. The V and J ends lost 6 bases and 1 base, in that order; junction bases with no gene match: 6. CDR3 sequence (DNA): TGTGCCAGCTCGGCCGGGACAGGGCTTAACTATGGCTACACCTTC. It translates to CASSAGTGLNYGYTF.

Details on this clonotype: This may come from a read error, since a much larger clone is one base off. The CDR3 nucleotides are TGTGCCACCAGACAGGGTTCTTTCGGTGACTACACCTTC. It translates to CATRQGSFGDYTF. The J gene is TRBJ1-2, the V gene TRBV24-1; maybe TRBD1 (6 bases). Germline CDR1 and CDR2: KGHDR and SFDVKD. The CDR3 consists of 13 residues. With 7 bases removed from V and 10 bases from J, the gap between germline ends came to 18 bases.

This clonotype showed up many times. This sequence joins TRBV27 and TRBJ1-2; D gene ambiguous. The V end was cut by 3 bases, the J end by 3 bases, with 11 bases between. CDR1 MNHEY and CDR2 SMNVEV come from the germline V gene (reference sequence). CDR3 length: 14 residues. CDR3 nucleotide sequence: TGTGCCAGCAGTTTTCGGGGAACCTACTATGGCTACACCTTC. Its protein is CASSFRGTYYGYTF.

This clonotype was observed many times. The chain links TRBV20-1 to TRBJ1-2; 9 bases line up with TRBD1. V lost 1 base and J lost 6; bases outside the gene matches: 0. The CDR3 runs 12 residues. Germline V CDR1 and CDR2: DFQATT, SNEGSKA (reference sequence). This CDR3 reads CSARGTGDGYTF. The CDR3 DNA follows: TGCAGTGCTAGAGGGACAGGGGATGGCTACACCTTC.

This clonotype was seen more than once but under ten times. The genes are TRBV6-1 and TRBJ2-7, with D maybe TRBD1 (6 bases). The CDR3 loop spans 15 amino acids. Germline CDR1 and CDR2: MNHNS and SASEGT. Trimming pared 4 bases from V and 0 bases from J, leaving 13 bases between. CDR3 DNA sequence: TGTGCCAGCAGTGCAAAGCCGGGACACTCCTACGAGCAGTACTTC. Its translation is CASSAKPGHSYEQYF.

This clonotype was seen a handful of times. The chain joins TRBV12-5 to TRBJ2-7; perhaps TRBD1 as D (5 bases). Germline V gene sequence: CDR1 LGHNT, CDR2 FRNRAP. Trimming removed 4 bases at V and 3 bases at J, with 10 bases between. This CDR3 is built from 13 residues. The DNA of the CDR3 is TGTGCTAGTGGTTCCTCGGACAACTACGAGCAGTACTTC. Its protein is CASGSSDNYEQYF.

At least ten counts were recorded for this clonotype. This sequence joins TRBV20-1 and TRBJ1-1; possibly TRBD1 for D (5 bases). The germline gives CDR1 DFQATT, CDR2 SNEGSKA (reference sequence). V shed 4 bases and J shed 0 bases, with 9 bases lying between them. The CDR3 loop spans 13 amino acids. As DNA, the CDR3 is TGCAGTGCTACGGGACTTATGAACACTGAAGCTTTCTTT. This gives the protein CSATGLMNTEAFF.

This clonotype has only a few counts. This sequence joins TRBV6-1 and TRBJ1-1, with 7 bases lining up with TRBD1. J was trimmed by 11 bases and V by 6 bases; bases with no gene match: 15. CDR3 length equals 14 residues. Looked up from germline, CDR1 is MNHNS and CDR2 is SASEGT. The CDR3 DNA is TGTGCCAGCAGCAAAGGGGGCCTCGGGCTGAGGGCTTTCTTT. Amino acid sequence: CASSKGGLGLRAFF.